A selection of T cell receptor beta chains follows, all from one sample in a study of blood T cells in healthy people across ages. One entry per CDR3 protein, called by TCRdb with MiXCR from the 5' RACE reads. Among over 700,000 distinct CDR3 sequences, around a quarter were seen once, and the ten largest hold more than 7.5%. These sequences were also reported in another study, on T cells of mothers and their children.

Sequencing used blood. The origin of the receptors is a boy aged 5-17 years in good health. CDR3s include the opening cysteine and the closing phenylalanine or tryptophan. The D gene is left open where the match is weak. Not all rows give a size; the values are once, few, many and, for expanded clones, a class.

-	TRBV2	-	TRBJ2-1	CASSEKGRGEQFF	TGTGCCAGCAGTGAAAAAGGTCGGGGGGAGCAGTTCTTC
-	TRBV28	TRBD1	TRBJ2-1	CASSPQGKSSYNEQFF	TGTGCCAGCAGTCCACAGGGGAAGAGCTCCTACAATGAGCAGTTCTTC
-	TRBV12-2	-	TRBJ2-7	CASRSPAQGTEQYF	TGTGCAAGTCGCTCACCTGCCCAGGGCACGGAGCAGTACTTC
few	TRBV5-1	-	TRBJ2-7	CASSLESGGYEQYF	TGCGCCAGCAGCTTGGAATCCGGGGGCTACGAGCAGTACTTC
-	TRBV7-2	TRBD2	TRBJ2-7	CASSSDRPLAGYEQYF	TGTGCCAGCAGCTCAGACAGGCCCCTAGCGGGTTACGAGCAGTACTTC
-	TRBV27	-	TRBJ2-7	CASSAGIAYEQYF	TGTGCCAGCAGTGCCGGGATCGCCTACGAGCAGTACTTC
few	TRBV4-1	TRBD2	TRBJ2-3	CASNPTSSGWDTQYF	TGCGCCAGCAACCCCACTTCTAGCGGGTGGGATACGCAGTATTTT
-	TRBV15	-	TRBJ2-7	CATSRDSAGGNEQYF	TGTGCCACCAGCAGAGATTCAGCAGGGGGGAACGAGCAGTACTTC
-	TRBV6-1	-	TRBJ2-7	CASRDDSSYEQYF	TGTGCCAGCAGAGACGACAGCTCCTACGAGCAGTACTTC
many	TRBV7-2	-	TRBJ2-3	CASSLGGYTDTQYF	TGTGCCAGCAGCTTAGGTGGATACACAGATACGCAGTATTTT
few	TRBV5-1	-	TRBJ1-4	CASRQGMDEKLFF	TGCGCCAGCCGGCAGGGAATGGATGAAAAACTGTTTTTT
once	TRBV20-1	TRBD2	TRBJ2-3	CSARTLAGGTDTQYF	TGCAGTGCTAGAACACTAGCGGGGGGCACAGATACGCAGTATTTT
-	TRBV7-2	TRBD1	TRBJ2-2	CASIRNRGAGELFF	TGTGCCAGCATTCGGAACAGGGGAGCCGGGGAGCTGTTTTTT
many	TRBV4-1	-	TRBJ2-2	CASSLRHTGELFF	TGCGCCAGCAGCCTGCGACACACCGGGGAGCTGTTTTTT
-	TRBV7-9	-	TRBJ2-1	CASSQIHQGSLNNEQFF	TGTGCCAGCAGCCAGATCCACCAGGGTTCTCTCAACAATGAGCAGTTCTTC
once	TRBV5-1	-	TRBJ2-3	CASRVADTDTQYF	TGCGCCAGCAGGGTAGCGGATACAGATACGCAGTATTTT
-	TRBV20-1	-	TRBJ1-2	CSASSGDLYGYTF	TGCAGTGCTAGCTCGGGGGACCTCTATGGCTACACCTTC
-	TRBV29-1	-	TRBJ1-3	CSALAGVSGNTIYF	TGCAGCGCACTTGCGGGAGTCTCTGGAAACACCATATATTTT
-	TRBV4-1	-	TRBJ2-4	CASSPKGPDLFGKNIQYF	TGCGCCAGCAGCCCCAAGGGCCCAGATTTATTCGGCAAAAACATTCAGTACTTC
few	TRBV7-9	-	TRBJ2-5	CASSLGLPTLQETQYF	TGTGCCAGCAGCTTAGGCCTCCCCACACTCCAAGAGACCCAGTACTTC
-	TRBV28	TRBD2	TRBJ2-1	CASSNTPLTSGRAYEQFF	TGTGCCAGCAGCAATACCCCCTTGACTAGCGGGAGGGCCTATGAGCAGTTCTTC
-	TRBV29-1	-	TRBJ1-1	CSVSGFAEAFF	TGCAGCGTCTCAGGGTTTGCGGAAGCTTTCTTT
few	TRBV20-1	-	TRBJ2-2	CSALTGNTGELFF	TGCAGTGCCTTGACGGGTAACACCGGGGAGCTGTTTTTT
-	TRBV5-1	TRBD1	TRBJ2-3	CASSSDRVAQYF	TGCGCCAGCAGCTCAGACAGGGTCGCGCAGTATTTT
-	TRBV3-1	-	TRBJ2-7	CASSQAHKSYEQYF	TGTGCCAGCAGCCAAGCCCACAAGTCCTACGAGCAGTACTTC
many	TRBV6-5	TRBD1	TRBJ2-5	CASSFGQGRVETQYF	TGTGCCAGCAGTTTCGGACAGGGGAGAGTGGAGACCCAGTACTTC
many	TRBV5-6	TRBD2	TRBJ2-7	CASSQSGRIYEQYF	TGTGCCAGCAGCCAGAGCGGGAGGATCTACGAGCAGTACTTC
-	TRBV20-1	TRBD1	TRBJ1-5	CSARPSGTGQPQHF	TGCAGTGCTAGACCCTCCGGGACAGGGCAGCCCCAGCATTTT
-	TRBV27	TRBD2	TRBJ2-1	CASRQDWTSDYNEQFF	TGTGCCAGCAGACAAGATTGGACTAGCGACTACAATGAGCAGTTCTTC
-	TRBV29-1	-	TRBJ2-5	CSGTVGGKTQYF	TGCAGCGGCACTGTTGGGGGAAAGACCCAGTACTTC
-	TRBV4-1	-	TRBJ2-7	CASSQTGITPEQYF	TGCGCCAGCAGCCAAACCGGGATCACTCCTGAGCAGTACTTC
few	TRBV5-6	TRBD1	TRBJ2-3	CASSLTGGSDTQYF	TGTGCCAGCAGCTTGACAGGGGGGTCAGATACGCAGTATTTT
-	TRBV7-6	-	TRBJ1-4	CASSLRPGVEKLFF	TGTGCCAGCAGCTTACGTCCAGGGGTTGAAAAACTGTTTTTT
-	TRBV21-1	-	TRBJ1-5	CASSKVGRGNQPQHF	-
-	TRBV27	TRBD2	TRBJ2-4	CASRYSGSDHIQYF	TGTGCCAGCAGGTATAGCGGGAGTGACCACATTCAGTACTTC
few	TRBV4-3	-	TRBJ1-2	CASSQDGTPGYGYTF	TGCGCCAGCAGCCAAGATGGGACCCCTGGCTATGGCTACACCTTC
few	TRBV24-1	-	TRBJ1-5	CATSSLLGQPQHF	TGTGCCACCAGTTCTCTACTGGGGCAGCCCCAGCATTTT
many	TRBV7-3	-	TRBJ2-1	CASSLGGGSYNEQFF	TGCGCCAGCAGCTTAGGGGGGGGGTCCTACAATGAGCAGTTCTTC